The clone carrying this TCR beta chain was counted only a few times. No antigen is known for it. Germline V gives CDR1 SGHTS, CDR2 YDEGEE. V was clipped by 0 bases and J by 1 base, with 10 bases between them. The CDR3 has 15 amino acids. Not enrolled were patients with uncontrolled infection, other autoimmune disease, pregnancy or lactation. The entry originates in a study of T cells in Graves' hyperthyroidism and ophthalmopathy. Study-wide points: Peripheral blood also featured most of the thyroid clonotypes expanded above 0.001. Ophthalmopathy stood apart from stable hyperthyroidism in a 13 V-J model. Ophthalmopathy got predicted by the model a median about 6.5 months before its onset.

RNA transcripts yielded amplified TCR beta CDR3 regions. Carried out on the TCR CDR3, a first-round RT-PCR used the HTBI primer set. TCRdb itself ran the multiplex PCR reads through MiXCR, one entry per CDR3 protein. The table has more than 300,000 distinct CDR3 sequences, about a fifth seen once; the top ten hold about 38%. Sequences were obtained from blood. The sequence was obtained from a man aged 18 to 30 with Graves' ophthalmopathy. The chain couples TRBV5-8 to TRBJ1-1, with a tentative D call TRBD1 (6 bases). As DNA, the CDR3 is TGTGCCAGCAGCTTGGTCAGGGGCGGGAACACTGAAGCTTTCTTT. Protein sequence: CASSLVRGGNTEAFF.